This TCR beta chain was captured in a study of T cells in localized non-small cell lung cancer. Using immunoSEQ multiplex PCR, the repertoire was profiled, and TCRdb retains in-frame clones only, with some absent. The table records roughly 36,000 clones, 75% to 85% of them present only once. Study conclusions and caveats: The tumor had only one region sequenced, so heterogeneity remains possible. Uninvolved adjacent lung, not tumor, had the highest T cell clonality. Elevated circulating T cell density in blood was associated with longer overall survival. Appearances in adjacent lung were noted for a median approximately 52 of the top 100 tumor clones.

Trimming took off 5 bases at V and 3 bases at J, with 11 bases between the two ends. The germline V gene has CDR1 SGHTA and CDR2 FQGNSA. The CDR3 covers 13 residues. This clone was observed a single time. The antigen is undetermined. The receptor was derived from a woman aged 40-69 years with stage II squamous cell lung carcinoma. This chain connects TRBV7-2 to TRBJ2-7; perhaps TRBD2 as D (5 bases). This material consisted of PBMCs, taken before any cancer treatment. The CDR3 bases are TGTGCCAGCAGCCTCTTAGCGAACTACGAGCAGTACTTC. Amino acid sequence: CASSLLANYEQYF.